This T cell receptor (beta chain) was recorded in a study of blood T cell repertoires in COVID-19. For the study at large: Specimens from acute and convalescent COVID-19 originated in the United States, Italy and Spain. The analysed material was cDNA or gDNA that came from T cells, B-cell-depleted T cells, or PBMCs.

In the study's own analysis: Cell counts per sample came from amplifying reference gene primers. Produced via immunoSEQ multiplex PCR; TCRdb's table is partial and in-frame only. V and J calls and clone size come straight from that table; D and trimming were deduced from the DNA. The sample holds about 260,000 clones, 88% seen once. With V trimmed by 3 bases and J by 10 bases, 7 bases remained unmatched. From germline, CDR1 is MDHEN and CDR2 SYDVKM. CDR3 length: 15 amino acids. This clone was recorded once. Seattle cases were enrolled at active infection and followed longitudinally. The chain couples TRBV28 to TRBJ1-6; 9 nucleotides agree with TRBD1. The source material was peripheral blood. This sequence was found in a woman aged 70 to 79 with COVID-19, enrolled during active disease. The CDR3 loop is CASSFPGQGRSPLHF. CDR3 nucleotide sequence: TGTGCCAGCAGTTTTCCGGGACAGGGAAGATCACCCCTCCACTTT.